The 32 T cell receptor beta chains reported below all come from one sample, sequenced in a study of shared clonotypes between healthy human individuals. Terminally differentiated effector memory CD45RA+ cells were left out of the naive CD8 fraction, which was CD45RO-negative and positively selected for CCR7. Generated by immunoSEQ multiplex PCR, the TCRdb table keeps only in-frame clones and is missing some. In the table there are roughly 770,000 clones, about 97% of which are singletons. Material: naive CD8+ T cells sorted from blood. The receptors stem from a man aged 30 to 45 in good health.

V usage is TRBV5-4 and J usage is TRBJ2-1, with 10 bases that match TRBD2. Germline CDR1 and CDR2: SGHNT and YYREEE (reference sequence). CDR3 length: 16 residues. Trimming removed 3 bases from V and 2 bases from J; junction bases left unmatched: 5. The CDR3: CASSSVAGGPYNEQFF. In DNA, the CDR3 is TGTGCCAGCAGCTCTGTAGCGGGAGGACCCTACAATGAGCAGTTCTTC.

The chain uses TRBV27 and TRBJ2-1; D gene uncertain. Trimming pared 5 bases from V and 6 bases from J, leaving 23 bases between. The CDR3 has 17 residues. The germline CDR1 and CDR2 sequences are MNHEY and SMNVEV (reference sequence). CDR3 residues: CASSPLPQGLPSNEQFF. In DNA, the CDR3 is TGTGCCAGCAGTCCCTTACCTCAAGGCCTACCGAGCAATGAGCAGTTCTTC.

The chain combines TRBV6-6 with TRBJ1-2; D gene unclear. The V gene's germline CDR1 is MNHNY and CDR2 SVGAGI (reference sequence). There are 13 residues in the CDR3. The germline V and J ends were trimmed by 2 bases and 8 bases, with 12 bases remaining between them. DNA for the CDR3: TGTGCCAGCAGTTACGGCGCAGGCGGGGGCTACACCTTC. Its protein is CASSYGAGGGYTF.

V and J are TRBV7-9 and TRBJ2-3; 7 positions agree with TRBD1. Germline V gene data show CDR1 as SEHNR and CDR2 as FQNEAQ (reference sequence). The ends lost 4 bases at V and 4 bases at J; junction bases unmatched: 17. This CDR3 comprises 18 residues. CDR3 loop: CASSSPTHYRGMSDTQYF. DNA for the CDR3: TGTGCCAGCAGCTCCCCTACCCATTACAGGGGAATGTCAGATACGCAGTATTTT.

The genes are TRBV27 and TRBJ2-1, with 7 bases identical to TRBD1. V lost 6 bases and J lost 2; bases outside the gene matches: 10. Germline loops: CDR1 MNHEY, CDR2 SMNVEV (reference sequence). The CDR3 has 16 residues. CDR3 coding DNA: TGTGCCAGCAGGCCGGGACAGAGTATCACCTACAATGAGCAGTTCTTC. Amino acid sequence: CASRPGQSITYNEQFF.

Comment on this clone: This sample also contains other DNA sequences that code for the same CDR3. The CDR3 DNA sequence: TGTGCCAGCAGCTCGGGACTGCCCTACGAGCAGTACTTC. Translating gives CASSSGLPYEQYF. The rearrangement joins TRBV11-2 to TRBJ2-7; D may be TRBD2 (6 bases). CDR1 is SGHAT and CDR2 is FQNNGV in the germline V gene. The CDR3 is made up of 13 amino acids. Between the trimmed V and J ends, which lost 4 bases and 2 bases, there was a span of 9 bases.

The chain couples TRBV4-1 to TRBJ2-5; no definite D call. Trimming pared 3 bases from V and 0 bases from J, leaving 5 bases between. The V gene's germline CDR1 is MGHRA and CDR2 YSYEKL. The CDR3 loop spans 13 amino acids. CDR3 nucleotide sequence: TGCGCCAGCAGCCATGGAAACCAAGAGACCCAGTACTTC. This encodes CASSHGNQETQYF.

The chain combines TRBV7-9 with TRBJ2-7; unclear D gene. With 5 bases removed from V and 4 bases from J, the gap between germline ends came to 9 bases. CDR1 and CDR2 from the germline V gene are SEHNR and FQNEAQ (reference sequence). CDR3 length: 12 amino acids. CDR3 in DNA: TGTGCCAGCAGCGACCTGGGATACGAGCAGTACTTC. Amino acid sequence: CASSDLGYEQYF.

This rearrangement joins TRBV7-2 to TRBJ1-5; 7 nucleotides align to TRBD1. The germline V gene encodes CDR1 SGHTA and CDR2 FQGNSA. V lost 4 bases, J lost 4 bases, and 1 base stayed unmatched. This CDR3 spans 13 amino acids. CDR3 DNA sequence: TGTGCCAGCAGCTACAGGGGTAATCAGCCCCAGCATTTT. Encoded protein: CASSYRGNQPQHF.

This chain uses TRBV5-1 with TRBJ2-7; TRBD2 matches at 12 bases. V trimming: 5 bases; J trimming: 0 bases; junction bases outside the gene matches: 3. There are 15 residues in the CDR3. Germline CDR1 reads SGHRS; CDR2 reads YFSETQ. The CDR3 spells CASRLAGGLSYEQYF. In DNA form, the CDR3 reads TGCGCCAGCAGACTAGCGGGAGGCCTCTCCTACGAGCAGTACTTC. The variable domain in full, with the rest retrieved from reference TRBV5-1 and TRBJ2-7, is KAGVTQTPRYLIKTRGQQVTLSCSPISGHRSVSWYQQTPGQGLQFLFEYFSETQRNKGNFPGRFSGRQFSNSRSEMNVSTLELGDSALYLCASRLAGGLSYEQYFGPGTRLTVT.

The J gene is TRBJ2-6, the V gene TRBV2; the D is unclear. This CDR3 spans 14 amino acids. Germline CDR1 SNHLY, CDR2 FYNNEI. Trimming stripped 8 bases from V and 4 bases from J, with 12 bases between. The CDR3 DNA follows: TGTGCCAGCCTAACAGCCTCAGGGGCCAACGTCCTGACTTTC. Its translation: CASLTASGANVLTF.

The chain has TRBV6-6 and TRBJ1-4; the D gene is possibly TRBD1 (6 bases). Germline lookup yields CDR1 MNHNY and CDR2 SVGAGI (reference sequence). The V end lost 8 bases, the J end lost 13 bases, and 26 bases lay between the germline ends. The CDR3 extends over 15 amino acids. The CDR3 bases are TGTGCCAGCCGTCCCCTAGGGAACCTTTTAGGGGGACTGTTTTTT. Protein: CASRPLGNLLGGLFF.

V is TRBV10-2 and J is TRBJ2-1, with D perhaps matching TRBD1 (5 bases). In germline, CDR1 is WSHSY, CDR2 SAAADI. Trimming removed 5 bases from V and 7 bases from J, with 15 bases in between. The CDR3 runs to 14 residues. CDR3 bases: TGCGCCAGCAGTCGTCTGAATCAGGGAAATGAGCAGTTCTTC. This translates into CASSRLNQGNEQFF.

The V and J genes are TRBV15 and TRBJ2-7; 7 nucleotides line up with TRBD1. The CDR3 covers 13 residues. The J segment lost 0 bases and the V segment lost 6 bases, leaving 2 bases of the junction unmatched. Germline V gene sequence: CDR1 LNHNV, CDR2 YYDKDF (reference sequence). The CDR3 loop is CATRDRSSYEQYF. The DNA of the CDR3 is TGTGCCACCAGGGACAGGAGCTCCTACGAGCAGTACTTC. The full variable domain, with the rest looked up from reference TRBV15 and TRBJ2-7, is DAMVIQNPRYQVTQFGKPVTLSCSQTLNHNVMYWYQQKSSQAPKLLFHYYDKDFNNEADTPDNFQSRRPNTSFCFLDIRSPGLGDTAMYLCATRDRSSYEQYFGPGTRLTVT.

The V and J genes are TRBV27 and TRBJ2-1, with 7 nucleotides matching TRBD2. This CDR3 comprises 14 residues. V lost 4 bases to trimming and J lost 7 bases; unmatched junction nucleotides: 7. Germline V gives CDR1 MNHEY, CDR2 SMNVEV (reference sequence). The CDR3 DNA is TGTGCCAGCAGTTCCCCAGCGGGGTGGAATGAGCAGTTCTTC. This encodes CASSSPAGWNEQFF.

The chain links TRBV11-2 to TRBJ2-1, with D hard to call. V was cut by 5 bases and J by 5 bases, with 28 bases left in between. Germline lookup yields CDR1 SGHAT and CDR2 FQNNGV. CDR3 size: 19 residues. DNA for the CDR3: TGTGCCAGCAGCCGAACCTCGCCCAGCGTCCCCTGGGTGGACAATGAGCAGTTCTTC. Translating gives CASSRTSPSVPWVDNEQFF.

The chain combines TRBV5-6 with TRBJ2-7, with 10 positions matching TRBD2. J lost 4 bases, V lost 4 bases, and 8 bases had no gene match. This CDR3 comprises 15 residues. From germline, CDR1 is SGHDT and CDR2 YYEEEE. The CDR3 sequence: CASSLLAGASYEQYF. The CDR3 DNA reads TGTGCCAGCAGCCTCCTAGCGGGAGCATCATACGAGCAGTACTTC. Using reference TRBV5-6 and TRBJ2-7 for the parts outside the CDR3, the full variable domain is DAGVTQSPTHLIKTRGQQVTLRCSPKSGHDTVSWYQQALGQGPQFIFQYYEEEERQRGNFPDRFSGHQFPNYSSELNVNALLLGDSALYLCASSLLAGASYEQYFGPGTRLTVT.

As to this clone: This specimen includes other DNA sequences encoding the same CDR3. J is TRBJ2-1 and V is TRBV2; 7 bases match TRBD1. After removal of 4 bases from V and 4 bases from J, the junction contained 4 bases not matched to a gene. Germline loops: CDR1 SNHLY, CDR2 FYNNEI. The CDR3 contains 14 residues. As DNA, the CDR3 is TGTGCCAGCAGTGGGACAGGATCTTACAATGAGCAGTTCTTC. Its protein product is CASSGTGSYNEQFF.

The chain is built from TRBV6-1 and TRBJ1-4; 7 nucleotides line up with TRBD1. Unmatched junction bases numbered 8, after V lost 8 bases and J lost 8 bases. The CDR3 loop spans 13 amino acids. Germline V CDR1 and CDR2: MNHNS, SASEGT. CDR3 sequence: CASRDRVGEKLFF. In DNA form, the CDR3 reads TGTGCCAGCCGAGACAGGGTGGGAGAAAAACTGTTTTTT.

The CDR3: CASSPASADQGIFSTDTQYF. CDR3 DNA: TGTGCCAGCTCACCAGCTTCCGCCGACCAGGGGATCTTTAGCACAGATACGCAGTATTTT. The V call is TRBV18, the J call TRBJ2-3; a weak D match, TRBD1 (6 bases). The CDR3 covers 20 residues. The V end lost 2 bases, the J end lost 0 bases, and 24 bases lay between the germline ends. Looked up from germline, CDR1 is KGHSH and CDR2 is LQKENI.

A single count supports this clone. As DNA, the CDR3 is TGCAGCGTTGAAGATAATCTAGCGGGAGAAGCCGGGGAGCTGTTTTTT. It codes for CSVEDNLAGEAGELFF. V usage is TRBV29-1 and J usage is TRBJ2-2; 10 bases match TRBD2. Germline CDR1 and CDR2: SQVTM and ANQGSEA. This CDR3 region has 16 residues. The V segment lost 0 bases and the J segment 6 bases; nucleotides outside the gene matches: 7.

The rearrangement joins TRBV27 to TRBJ2-7, with D uncertain. V was cut by 3 bases and J by 6 bases, with 12 bases left in between. CDR3 size: 13 residues. The germline V gene encodes CDR1 MNHEY and CDR2 SMNVEV (reference sequence). The CDR3 spells CASSFSAFLEQYF. The CDR3 nucleotides are TGTGCCAGCAGTTTTTCAGCCTTTCTCGAGCAGTACTTC.

The rearrangement links TRBV29-1 to TRBJ2-6, with no clear D. V lost 0 bases and J 0 bases, leaving 6 bases between the germline ends. This CDR3 region has 15 residues. Germline V gene data show CDR1 as SQVTM and CDR2 as ANQGSEA. CDR3 protein: CSVEEWSSGANVLTF. Here the CDR3 DNA reads TGCAGCGTTGAAGAATGGAGCTCTGGGGCCAACGTCCTGACTTTC.

The chain combines TRBV5-1 with TRBJ2-7, with D possibly being TRBD1 (6 bases). The ends were cut back, 1 base at V and 0 bases at J, with 11 bases in the middle. In germline, CDR1 is SGHRS, CDR2 YFSETQ. This CDR3 is 15 amino acids long. The CDR3 loop is CASSLSRGGSYEQYF. CDR3 nucleotide sequence: TGCGCCAGCAGCTTGTCTAGAGGGGGCTCCTACGAGCAGTACTTC. The full variable domain, with the rest looked up from reference TRBV5-1 and TRBJ2-7, is KAGVTQTPRYLIKTRGQQVTLSCSPISGHRSVSWYQQTPGQGLQFLFEYFSETQRNKGNFPGRFSGRQFSNSRSEMNVSTLELGDSALYLCASSLSRGGSYEQYFGPGTRLTVT.

This chain links TRBV27 with TRBJ2-7, with D perhaps assigned TRBD1 or TRBD2 (5 bases each). The V gene's germline CDR1 is MNHEY and CDR2 SMNVEV (reference sequence). This CDR3 region has 17 residues. V shed 6 bases and J shed 2 bases, with 23 bases lying between them. The CDR3 sequence: CASSLSSTLGGPYEQYF. CDR3 bases: TGTGCCAGCAGCCTAAGTTCAACACTTGGGGGACCCTACGAGCAGTACTTC.

This clone has a single count. The chain is built from TRBV7-9 and TRBJ2-2; TRBD2 matches at 11 bases. V gave up 1 base and J gave up 4 bases; unmatched junction bases: 5. There are 17 residues in the CDR3. Germline-derived CDR1 and CDR2 are SEHNR and FQNEAQ (reference sequence). The CDR3 sequence is CASSLGRSGRATGELFF. CDR3 in DNA: TGTGCCAGCAGCTTAGGCCGTAGCGGGAGGGCCACCGGGGAGCTGTTTTTT.

A single count supports this clone. The CDR3 loop reads CASSLNRESSYNEQFF. The DNA for the CDR3 is TGTGCCAGCAGCTTGAACCGGGAGAGCTCCTACAATGAGCAGTTCTTC. The rearrangement uses TRBV5-6 and TRBJ2-1; a possible D gene is TRBD2 (6 bases). CDR1 is SGHDT and CDR2 is YYEEEE in the germline V gene. The germline V and J ends were trimmed by 1 base and 0 bases, with 11 bases remaining between them. The CDR3 loop spans 16 amino acids.

V usage is TRBV27 and J usage is TRBJ2-1; D is undetermined. Trimming left V 2 bases short and J 1 base short, with 12 bases between. Germline V gene data show CDR1 as MNHEY and CDR2 as SMNVEV (reference sequence). The CDR3 spans 16 residues. The CDR3 DNA is TGTGCCAGCAGTTTACGGTTAGAACCATCCTACAATGAGCAGTTCTTC. It yields the protein CASSLRLEPSYNEQFF.

The chain carries TRBV2 and TRBJ1-2; 7 bases map to TRBD1. The CDR3 extends over 13 amino acids. CDR1 SNHLY and CDR2 FYNNEI come from the germline V gene. J lost 8 bases, V lost 7 bases, and 10 bases had no gene match. The CDR3 DNA follows: TGTGCCAGCACTAGAAAGGGGGCAAGAGGCTACACCTTC. It specifies CASTRKGARGYTF.

This clone is a singleton in its sample. The gene calls are TRBV5-1 and TRBJ2-7; D possibly corresponds to TRBD2 (5 bases). Germline V gives CDR1 SGHRS, CDR2 YFSETQ. Trimming shortened V by 0 bases and J by 2 bases, and 9 bases separated the two germline ends. The CDR3 has 14 residues. The CDR3 spells CASSLAGRAYEQYF. The CDR3 coding sequence is TGCGCCAGCAGCTTGGCCGGGCGGGCCTACGAGCAGTACTTC.

For this clone: Compared with germline, one end of the junction differs, possibly owing to a read error. This rearrangement joins TRBV11-2 to TRBJ2-7, with 10 bases fitting TRBD2. The CDR3 has 16 residues. The germline V gene has CDR1 SGHAT and CDR2 FQNNGV. The CDR3 spells CASSVDSASGRNEQYF. The CDR3 bases are TGTGCCAGCAGCGTAGATTCGGCTAGCGGGAGAAACGAGCAGTACTTC.

The rearrangement links TRBV7-9 to TRBJ2-7; possibly TRBD1 for D (5 bases). Germline V CDR1 and CDR2: SEHNR, FQNEAQ (reference sequence). Trimming left V 5 bases short and J 5 bases short, with 10 bases between. The CDR3 sequence is 12 residues long. The CDR3 sequence is CASSMGPHEQYF. The CDR3, as DNA: TGTGCCAGCAGCATGGGGCCCCACGAGCAGTACTTC.